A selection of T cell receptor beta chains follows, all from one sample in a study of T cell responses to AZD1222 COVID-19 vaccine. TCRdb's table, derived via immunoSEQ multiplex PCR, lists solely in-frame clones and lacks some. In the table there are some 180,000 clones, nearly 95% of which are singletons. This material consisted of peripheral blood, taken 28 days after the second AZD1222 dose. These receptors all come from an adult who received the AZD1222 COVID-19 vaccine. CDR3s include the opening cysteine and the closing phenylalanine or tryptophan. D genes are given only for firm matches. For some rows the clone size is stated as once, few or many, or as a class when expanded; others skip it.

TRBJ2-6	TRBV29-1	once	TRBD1	TGCAGCGTTGAAGTTACTGGGACAGGGTTCCGTGGGGCCAACGTCCTGACTTTC	CSVEVTGTGFRGANVLTF
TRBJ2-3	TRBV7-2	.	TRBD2	TGTGCCAGCAGACCGGCTAGCGGGAGGGCCGGGGGGGTAGGAGATACGCAGTATTTT	CASRPASGRAGGVGDTQYF
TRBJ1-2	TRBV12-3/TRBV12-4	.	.	TGTGCCAGCAGTTCCAACAGGGATGGCTACACCTTC	CASSSNRDGYTF
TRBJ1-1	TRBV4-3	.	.	TGCGCCAGCAGCCAAGGTTATAAAGGACATAGGAACACTGAAGCTTTCTTT	CASSQGYKGHRNTEAFF
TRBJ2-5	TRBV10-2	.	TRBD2	TGCGCCAGCAGTTCTAGCGGCCAAGAGACCCAGTACTTC	CASSSSGQETQYF
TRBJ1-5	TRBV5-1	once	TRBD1	TGCGCCAGCAGCCCGGGGACAGGGGGTGGTAGCAATCAGCCCCAGCATTTT	CASSPGTGGGSNQPQHF
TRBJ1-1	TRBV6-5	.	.	TGTGCCAGCAGTTACAGGTCATTGAACACTGAAGCTTTCTTT	CASSYRSLNTEAFF
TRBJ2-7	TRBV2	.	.	TGTGCCAGCAGTGAGGGGGGATCGGGGGAGCAGTACTTC	CASSEGGSGEQYF
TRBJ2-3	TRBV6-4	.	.	TGTGCCAGCAGCAAAGACTTCGCCGGCACAGATACGCAGTATTTT	CASSKDFAGTDTQYF
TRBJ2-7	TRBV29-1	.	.	TGCAGCGTTGGATTCCGGGGAGAGATCCACGAGCAGTACTTC	CSVGFRGEIHEQYF
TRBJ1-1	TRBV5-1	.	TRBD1	TGCGCCAGCAGCCCACGGACAGGGGGTCGGGACACTGAAGCTTTCTTT	CASSPRTGGRDTEAFF
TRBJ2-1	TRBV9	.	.	TGTGCCAGCAGCGTAGGTGGGGTCAGCTCCTACAATGAGCAGTTCTTC	CASSVGGVSSYNEQFF
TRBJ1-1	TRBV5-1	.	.	TGCGCCAGCAGATTAGGCGGCCTAATGAACACTGAAGCTTTCTTT	CASRLGGLMNTEAFF
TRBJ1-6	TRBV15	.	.	TGTGCCACCAGCCGGGACCCTGGCAATAATTCACCCCTCCACTTT	CATSRDPGNNSPLHF
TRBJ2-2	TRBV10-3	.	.	TGTGCCGCGAGCCACCCAGGGTTGGGCACCGGGGAGCTGTTTTTT	CAASHPGLGTGELFF
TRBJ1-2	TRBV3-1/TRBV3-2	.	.	TGTGCCAGCAGCCAAGGCGCTGACAGATATGGCTACACCTTC	CASSQGADRYGYTF
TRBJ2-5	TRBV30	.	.	TGTGCCTGGAGTGTGGCAGGGGAGACCCAGTACTTC	CAWSVAGETQYF
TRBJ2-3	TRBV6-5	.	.	TGTGCCAGCAGTCCTGGGAGCTTTAGGACAGATACGCAGTATTTT	CASSPGSFRTDTQYF
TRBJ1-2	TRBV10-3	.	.	TGTGCCATCAGTGAGTCAGAGGGGACGGGATATGGCTACACCTTC	CAISESEGTGYGYTF
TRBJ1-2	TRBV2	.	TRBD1	TGTGCCAGCAGCGCGCAGGGGGACTATGGCTACACCTTC	CASSAQGDYGYTF
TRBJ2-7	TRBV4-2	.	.	TGTGCCAGCAGCCAAGATCTTACTAAAAATGATTACGAGCAGTACTTC	CASSQDLTKNDYEQYF
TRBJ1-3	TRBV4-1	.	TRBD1	TGCGCCAGCAGCCAAGTGGGCCGGGACAGGGGAAACACCATATATTTT	CASSQVGRDRGNTIYF
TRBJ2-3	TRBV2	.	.	TGTGCCAGCAGTGGGGAGGCGGGGAGAACAGATACGCAGTATTTT	CASSGEAGRTDTQYF
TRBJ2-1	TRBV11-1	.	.	TGTGCCAGCAGCTTAGCTTCCTTAGGGGATGAGCAGTTCTTC	CASSLASLGDEQFF
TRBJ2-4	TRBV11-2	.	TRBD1	TGTGCCAGCAGCTTGGGGACAGATATAGCCAAAAACATTCAGTACTTC	CASSLGTDIAKNIQYF
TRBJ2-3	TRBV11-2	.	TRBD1	TGTGCCAGCAGCCCGGACAGGAGCACAGATACGCAGTATTTT	CASSPDRSTDTQYF
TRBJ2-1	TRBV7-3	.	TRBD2	TGTGCCAGCAGCTTACTACCGGGACTAGCGGGGGTGGGAGAGCAGTTCTTC	CASSLLPGLAGVGEQFF
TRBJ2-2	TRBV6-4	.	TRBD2	TGTGCCAGCAGTGACCCGCCTTACGGGGGGGGGACCGGGGAGCTGTTTTTT	CASSDPPYGGGTGELFF
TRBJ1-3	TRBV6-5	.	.	TGTGCCAGCAGTTACGACAGCTCTGGAAACACCATATATTTT	CASSYDSSGNTIYF
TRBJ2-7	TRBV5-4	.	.	TGTGCCAGCAGCCTCAGACAGAGCTCCTACGAGCAGTACTTC	CASSLRQSSYEQYF
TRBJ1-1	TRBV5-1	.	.	TGCGCCAGCATGGCCAGGGGTGATGGGAACACTGAAGCTTTCTTT	CASMARGDGNTEAFF